The T cell receptor (beta chain) under discussion was sequenced for a study of T cells in Graves' hyperthyroidism and ophthalmopathy. Regions amplified from RNA transcripts were the TCR beta CDR3 regions. The HTBI set primed first-round TCR CDR3 RT-PCR. TCRdb called the multiplex PCR reads again in MiXCR, with one record for every CDR3 protein. The sample contains hundreds of thousands of distinct CDR3 sequences, 12% to 15% of which appear only once. Per the germline V gene, CDR1 is GTSNPN and CDR2 is SVGIG (reference sequence). The CDR3 is 13 amino acids. The V end lost 5 bases, the J end lost 7 bases, and 15 bases lay between the germline ends. In its sample, this clonotype was seen a few times.

The source of this sequence is a woman in her late teens or twenties with Graves' hyperthyroidism. J is TRBJ1-3 and V is TRBV30; D is possibly TRBD1 (6 bases). The sample taken for sequencing was blood. This CDR3 is CAWARGLSNTIYF. In DNA, the CDR3 is TGTGCCTGGGCCCGGGGGCTCTCGAACACCATATATTTT.